These 3 T cell receptor beta chains were sequenced from one sample in a study of shared clonotypes between healthy human individuals. CD45RO-negative cells were positively selected for CCR7, leaving out terminally differentiated effector memory CD45RA+ cells. Assay used: immunoSEQ multiplex PCR; TCRdb lists only in-frame clones, some missing. This sample has fewer than 1 million clones, with roughly 96% found just once. Specimen: naive CD8+ T cells sorted from blood. Receptors were obtained from a man aged 25-45 years in good health.

V and J are TRBV10-3 and TRBJ2-1; perhaps TRBD2 as D (5 bases). Germline CDR1 reads ENHRY; CDR2 reads SYGVKD. The CDR3 is 18 amino acids. Trimming removed 3 bases from V and 0 bases from J, with 18 bases in between. For the CDR3, the DNA is TGTGCCATCAGTGAAACTTACCCGGGGTCGGTCTCCTACAATGAGCAGTTCTTC. Its protein is CAISETYPGSVSYNEQFF.

This clone showed up just once. V and J are TRBV5-1 and TRBJ2-1; 10 bases are shared with TRBD1. Germline values: CDR1 SGHRS, CDR2 YFSETQ. This CDR3 comprises 15 residues. J gave up 7 bases and V 5 bases, and 9 bases lay outside the gene matches. The CDR3 sequence is CASSKGTGAGNEQFF. The DNA for the CDR3 is TGCGCCAGCAGTAAAGGGACAGGGGCAGGTAATGAGCAGTTCTTC.

This rearrangement joins TRBV2 to TRBJ2-7; D unclear. This CDR3 has 13 residues. Per the germline V gene, CDR1 is SNHLY and CDR2 is FYNNEI. Trimming cost V 6 bases and J 2 bases, with 11 bases left between them. CDR3 in amino acids: CASSLRWAYEQYF. CDR3 nucleotides: TGTGCCAGCAGCCTACGGTGGGCCTACGAGCAGTACTTC.